The 32 T cell receptor beta chains below all came from one sample that was sequenced in a study of blood T cell repertoires in COVID-19. Measured with immunoSEQ multiplex PCR; TCRdb has only the in-frame clones, and not every one. Of a few hundred thousand clones in the sample, approximately 84% were seen once. Material: PBMCs or T cells enriched from blood (not recorded which). These receptors all come from a woman in her 30s who had recovered from COVID-19.

The chain recombines TRBV14 with TRBJ1-2; tentative D call: TRBD1 (5 bases). The V and J ends lost 4 bases and 4 bases respectively, with 13 bases between them. In germline, CDR1 is SGHDN, CDR2 FVKESK. This CDR3 spans 14 amino acids. In nucleotides, the CDR3 is TGTGCCAGCAGCCCACCCGACAGCCCCTATGGCTACACCTTC. It specifies CASSPPDSPYGYTF.

The gene calls are TRBV6-5 and TRBJ1-1, with 7 bases lining up with TRBD1. Germline-derived CDR1 and CDR2 are MNHEY and SVGAGI. The CDR3 extends over 14 amino acids. After removal of 6 bases from V and 4 bases from J, the junction contained 8 bases not matched to a gene. The CDR3 here is CASRRQGDGTEAFF. The CDR3 DNA reads as TGTGCCAGCAGGAGACAGGGAGATGGCACTGAAGCTTTCTTT.

Concerning this clone itself: Other DNA sequences within the sample encode an identical CDR3. The rearrangement uses TRBV6-5 and TRBJ1-5; 8 bases align to TRBD1. This CDR3 is 15 amino acids long. The germline gives CDR1 MNHEY, CDR2 SVGAGI. V shed 5 bases and J 2 bases; nucleotides not matched to a gene: 5. The CDR3: CASSTGQGGNQPQHF. In DNA form, the CDR3 reads TGTGCCAGCAGTACTGGACAGGGTGGCAATCAGCCCCAGCATTTT.

This clone was seen only a few times. The chain uses TRBV18 and TRBJ2-7; 10 bases are a match to TRBD2. The CDR3 length is 17 residues. Germline lookup yields CDR1 KGHSH and CDR2 LQKENI. The V gene end was trimmed by 3 bases and the J gene end by 7 bases; junction bases not matched to a gene: 15. The CDR3 coding sequence is TGTGCCAGCTCACCCGTCGCGGCTAGCGGGGGACTTGGGGAGCAGTACTTC. Protein product: CASSPVAASGGLGEQYF. Together with reference TRBV18 and TRBJ2-7, the CDR3 gives the full variable domain: NAGVMQNPRHLVRRRGQEARLRCSPMKGHSHVYWYRQLPEEGLKFMVYLQKENIIDESGMPKERFSAEFPKEGPSILRIQQVVRGDSAAYFCASSPVAASGGLGEQYFGPGTRLTVT.

The genes are TRBV4-2 and TRBJ2-1, with D possibly matching TRBD1 (5 bases). The length of the CDR3 is 15 residues. Germline loops: CDR1 LGHNA, CDR2 YNFKEQ. The ends were cut back, 0 bases at V and 2 bases at J, with 8 bases in the middle. CDR3 DNA: TGTGCCAGCAGCCAAGAACAGGCCGCCTACAATGAGCAGTTCTTC. This encodes CASSQEQAAYNEQFF.

This rearrangement joins TRBV6-2 or TRBV6-3 to TRBJ1-6; TRBD1 agrees at 10 bases. This CDR3 contains 17 residues. The germline gives CDR1 MNHEY, CDR2 SVGEGT. V trimming: 2 bases; J trimming: 5 bases; junction bases outside the gene matches: 6. CDR3 DNA: TGTGCCAGCAGTTACACCCCAGACAGGGGGCATAATTCACCCCTCCACTTT. Amino acids: CASSYTPDRGHNSPLHF.

In this sample, this clone turned up once. The V call is TRBV4-2, the J call TRBJ1-3; D is unresolved. Between the trimmed V and J ends, which lost 0 bases and 0 bases, there was a span of 12 bases. In germline, CDR1 is LGHNA, CDR2 YNFKEQ. This CDR3 comprises 17 residues. DNA of the CDR3: TGTGCCAGCAGCCAAGATTGGGCTCCCACCTCTGGAAACACCATATATTTT. Protein: CASSQDWAPTSGNTIYF.

The chain uses TRBV5-1 and TRBJ1-1, with TRBD1 matching 11 bases. CDR3 size: 19 residues. Germline CDR1 SGHRS, CDR2 YFSETQ. The ends lost 2 bases at V and 5 bases at J; junction bases unmatched: 17. CDR3 protein: CASSLGTGGLGFGTTEAFF. CDR3 sequence (DNA): TGCGCCAGCAGCTTAGGGACAGGGGGTTTGGGTTTTGGGACAACTGAAGCTTTCTTT. The variable domain in full, with the rest retrieved from reference TRBV5-1 and TRBJ1-1, is KAGVTQTPRYLIKTRGQQVTLSCSPISGHRSVSWYQQTPGQGLQFLFEYFSETQRNKGNFPGRFSGRQFSNSRSEMNVSTLELGDSALYLCASSLGTGGLGFGTTEAFFGQGTRLTVV.

The rearrangement links TRBV9 to TRBJ2-2; D is undetermined. The germline V gene has CDR1 SGDLS and CDR2 YYNGEE. Trimming left V 0 bases short and J 0 bases short, with 6 bases between. This CDR3 has 15 amino acids. CDR3 bases: TGTGCCAGCAGCGTAGGTCACACGAACACCGGGGAGCTGTTTTTT. Its translation: CASSVGHTNTGELFF.

The chain uses TRBV24-1 and TRBJ2-5; 12 nucleotides agree with TRBD1. This CDR3 has 16 residues. V lost 5 bases, J lost 5 bases, and 8 bases stayed unmatched. Germline V lookup: CDR1 KGHDR, CDR2 SFDVKD. CDR3 in DNA: TGTGCCACCAGTGGGTCCGGGACAGGGGGCGGGGAGACCCAGTACTTC. Amino acids: CATSGSGTGGGETQYF.

The chain employs TRBV13 and TRBJ2-7; weak D call: TRBD1 (8 bases). Trimming pared 0 bases from V and 2 bases from J, leaving 23 bases between. CDR3 size: 19 residues. Germline V gene data show CDR1 as PRHDT and CDR2 as FYEKMQ (reference sequence). Here the CDR3 reads CASSLGAPPPQGGPYEQYF. The CDR3 DNA reads as TGTGCCAGCAGCTTAGGAGCGCCGCCTCCACAGGGGGGGCCCTACGAGCAGTACTTC.

This chain connects TRBV3-1 (or the pseudogene TRBV3-2) to TRBJ1-3; D is perhaps TRBD1 (5 bases). V shed 4 bases and J shed 3 bases, with 10 bases lying between them. The germline gives CDR1 LGHDT, CDR2 YNNKEL (reference sequence). The CDR3 length is 14 residues. The CDR3 reads CASSPGDRGNTIYF. CDR3 nucleotides: TGTGCCAGCAGCCCGGGGGACCGTGGAAACACCATATATTTT.

The chain has TRBV30 and TRBJ1-3, with D tentatively TRBD1 (6 bases). This CDR3 is 11 amino acids long. Trimming shortened V by 4 bases and J by 8 bases, and 9 bases separated the two germline ends. Looked up from germline, CDR1 is GTSNPN and CDR2 is SVGIG (reference sequence). The CDR3 region has the DNA TGTGCCTGGACGACAGGACACACCATATATTTT. Translating it yields CAWTTGHTIYF.

In this sample, this clone turned up a few times. This chain links TRBV15 with TRBJ1-1; D might be TRBD1 (5 bases). The length of the CDR3 is 14 residues. Trimming took off 5 bases at V and 2 bases at J, with 12 bases between the two ends. Germline CDR1 and CDR2: LNHNV and YYDKDF (reference sequence). DNA of the CDR3: TGTGCCACCAGCTACGGACAAATAAACACTGAAGCTTTCTTT. This gives the protein CATSYGQINTEAFF. Full variable domain (outside the CDR3, taken from reference TRBV15 and TRBJ1-1): DAMVIQNPRYQVTQFGKPVTLSCSQTLNHNVMYWYQQKSSQAPKLLFHYYDKDFNNEADTPDNFQSRRPNTSFCFLDIRSPGLGDTAMYLCATSYGQINTEAFFGQGTRLTVV.

This chain connects TRBV6-5 to TRBJ1-1; D perhaps matches TRBD1 (6 bases). Trimming stripped 4 bases from V and 8 bases from J, with 20 bases between. This CDR3 has 15 amino acids. Germline V gene data show CDR1 as MNHEY and CDR2 as SVGAGI. This chain's CDR3 is CASSSAAGGSGEAFF. The CDR3, as DNA: TGTGCCAGCAGTTCCGCGGCGGGGGGCTCTGGCGAAGCTTTCTTT.

The rearrangement links TRBV7-2 to TRBJ1-2, with D unresolved. The CDR3 extends over 17 amino acids. Deletions cut 2 bases from V and 0 bases from J, with 16 bases between. From germline, CDR1 is SGHTA and CDR2 FQGNSA. DNA of the CDR3: TGTGCCAGCAGCTTACCTAGCGGGCCAGGTTCTAACTATGGCTACACCTTC. Translation gives CASSLPSGPGSNYGYTF.

The V call is TRBV7-9, the J call TRBJ1-2; TRBD1 is a possible D gene (6 bases). Germline V gene data show CDR1 as SEHNR and CDR2 as FQNEAQ (reference sequence). V shed 4 bases and J shed 4 bases, with 22 bases lying between them. The CDR3 contains 17 residues. This CDR3 is CASSSEAGAVRFYGYTF. CDR3 sequence (DNA): TGTGCCAGCAGCTCAGAGGCAGGGGCCGTTAGGTTCTATGGCTACACCTTC.

This rearrangement joins TRBV27 to TRBJ1-5; 8 bases align to TRBD1. This CDR3 comprises 17 residues. With V trimmed by 6 bases and J by 0 bases, 10 bases remained unmatched. CDR1 is MNHEY, CDR2 SMNVEV, per germline (reference sequence). Here the CDR3 DNA reads TGTGCCAGCAGGATCCAGGGGACAGGATTTAGCAATCAGCCCCAGCATTTT. It codes for CASRIQGTGFSNQPQHF.

The CDR3 DNA reads TGTGCCGCACCGGGACAGGGGCCGTACGAGCAGTACTTC. Protein product: CAAPGQGPYEQYF. The chain combines TRBV27 with TRBJ2-7; 10 nucleotides agree with TRBD1. Germline loops: CDR1 MNHEY, CDR2 SMNVEV (reference sequence). CDR3 length equals 13 residues. Unmatched junction bases numbered 8, after V lost 11 bases and J lost 4 bases.

V gene TRBV30 combines with J gene TRBJ2-7; perhaps TRBD2 as D (5 bases). There are 14 residues in the CDR3. V was cut by 4 bases and J by 7 bases, with 20 bases left in between. Germline V lookup: CDR1 GTSNPN, CDR2 SVGIG (reference sequence). The CDR3 region is CAWKLFRGRGEQYF. CDR3 sequence (DNA): TGTGCCTGGAAGCTTTTCCGGGGTCGAGGGGAGCAGTACTTC.

This clone was counted a few times. This rearrangement joins TRBV5-8 to TRBJ1-1, with D possibly matching TRBD1 (6 bases). This CDR3 region has 15 residues. V dropped 2 bases and J dropped 0 bases, with 11 bases sitting between them. CDR1 is SGHTS, CDR2 YDEGEE, per germline. This chain's CDR3 is CASSLPGAMNTEAFF. The CDR3 DNA reads TGTGCCAGCAGCTTACCAGGGGCCATGAACACTGAAGCTTTCTTT.

The chain recombines TRBV2 with TRBJ1-3; D may be TRBD1 (5 bases). CDR1 SNHLY and CDR2 FYNNEI come from the germline V gene. The V end was cut by 6 bases, the J end by 0 bases, with 9 bases between. The CDR3 is 14 residues long. CDR3 loop: CASRADNSGNTIYF. CDR3 nucleotides: TGTGCCAGCAGGGCGGACAACTCTGGAAACACCATATATTTT.

V gene TRBV7-9 combines with J gene TRBJ1-3; 8 bases are a match to TRBD1. Germline V CDR1 and CDR2: SEHNR, FQNEAQ (reference sequence). This CDR3 has 14 residues. V trimming: 10 bases; J trimming: 0 bases; junction bases outside the gene matches: 5. The CDR3 region has the DNA TGTGCCACGGACAGGGAGAACTCTGGAAACACCATATATTTT. Amino acid sequence: CATDRENSGNTIYF.

V gene TRBV28 combines with J gene TRBJ1-2; TRBD1 matches 8 bases. The CDR3 contains 14 residues. The germline CDR1 and CDR2 sequences are MDHEN and SYDVKM. Trimming took 8 bases from V and 4 from J; bases not matched to a gene: 9. The CDR3 region has the DNA TGTGCCAGCGGGTTCGGACAGGGCGGCTATGGCTACACCTTC. This gives the protein CASGFGQGGYGYTF.

The chain recombines TRBV28 with TRBJ1-5; 10 bases align to TRBD1. CDR1 and CDR2 (germline): MDHEN, SYDVKM. The J segment lost 7 bases and the V segment lost 5 bases, leaving 11 bases of the junction unmatched. The CDR3 totals 16 residues. CDR3: CASSPSGTGVQQPQHF. CDR3 coding DNA: TGTGCCAGCAGTCCCTCAGGGACAGGGGTTCAGCAGCCCCAGCATTTT.

Note on this clone: This CDR3 is also generated by other DNA sequences in the sample. V is TRBV27 and J is TRBJ2-7; D might be TRBD1 (6 bases). V was cut by 5 bases and J by 4 bases, with 9 bases left in between. The CDR3 contains 12 residues. The germline gives CDR1 MNHEY, CDR2 SMNVEV (reference sequence). DNA of the CDR3: TGTGCCAGCAGTCCGACAGGTTACGAGCAGTACTTC. Translating it yields CASSPTGYEQYF.

The chain is built from TRBV5-1 and TRBJ2-7, with 9 bases fitting TRBD1. From germline, CDR1 is SGHRS and CDR2 YFSETQ. Trimming at V came to 2 bases and at J to 7 bases, leaving 7 bases not matched to a gene. There are 14 residues in the CDR3. CDR3 in amino acids: CASSFGTGKYEQYF. The CDR3 region has the DNA TGCGCCAGCAGCTTTGGGACAGGGAAGTATGAGCAGTACTTC.

J is TRBJ1-1 and V is TRBV30; D gene ambiguous. V was clipped by 0 bases and J by 7 bases, with 12 bases between them. This CDR3 contains 13 residues. Per germline, CDR1 GTSNPN and CDR2 SVGIG (reference sequence). CDR3 sequence (DNA): TGTGCCTGGAGTGTACTTGGGCCGGTTGAAGCTTTCTTT. Its protein is CAWSVLGPVEAFF.

The CDR3 reads CASSLPGQGANTEAFF. Written as DNA, the CDR3 is TGTGCCAGCAGCCTTCCGGGACAGGGGGCGAACACTGAAGCTTTCTTT. This chain links TRBV28 with TRBJ1-1, with 12 bases aligning to TRBD1. This CDR3 has 16 amino acids. Germline V CDR1 and CDR2: MDHEN, SYDVKM. Trimming took 6 bases from V and 1 from J; bases not matched to a gene: 6.

The chain couples TRBV6-5 to TRBJ2-7, with D possibly matching TRBD1 (5 bases). This CDR3 region has 12 residues. Germline CDR1 reads MNHEY; CDR2 reads SVGAGI. V was clipped by 6 bases and J by 4 bases, with 10 bases between them. CDR3 amino acids: CASSVDSYEQYF. The CDR3 bases are TGTGCCAGCAGCGTAGACAGTTACGAGCAGTACTTC.

J is TRBJ2-7 and V is TRBV11-2; 8 nucleotides align to TRBD2. The germline V gene encodes CDR1 SGHAT and CDR2 FQNNGV. This CDR3 has 17 residues. The junction had 9 bases not matched to a gene; V was cut back by 0 bases and J by 2 bases. The CDR3 region is CASSLDYASGRAYEQYF. The CDR3 DNA follows: TGTGCCAGCAGCTTAGATTACGCTAGCGGGCGTGCCTACGAGCAGTACTTC.

The J gene is TRBJ1-1, the V gene TRBV18; TRBD1 matches at 8 bases. Germline V gene lookup returns CDR1 KGHSH and CDR2 LQKENI. This CDR3 is built from 14 residues. After removal of 3 bases from V and 8 bases from J, the junction contained 8 bases not matched to a gene. The CDR3 protein is CASSPETGVWEAFF. The CDR3 DNA reads as TGTGCCAGCTCACCCGAGACAGGGGTATGGGAAGCTTTCTTT.